This note documents a single T cell receptor (beta chain) sequence. Its antigen is not identified. The sample is drawn from a study of T cell clonotyping in hematopoietic cell transplantation. Findings and limits, study-wide: Cells were unsorted, so CD4 and CD8 contributions were not separated. Pathologically expanded recipient clonotypes increased progressively from day 30 to day 180 as diversity fell. Graft donor and pretransplant recipient Inverse Simpson Index values predicted broader posttransplant TCR diversity. At the given depth, recipient repertoires were over 95% de novo clonotypes.

The data were produced by immunoSEQ multiplex PCR, yet TCRdb's version contains in-frame clones alone and is incomplete. The table records 10,000 to 14,000 clones, 89% of them present only once. The CDR3 length is 15 residues. Here the sequenced sample was PBMCs, taken 100 days after allogeneic stem cell transplant. The sequence derives from a female patient in her 60s who had an allogeneic stem cell transplant from an unrelated donor, so the T cells may come from the graft donor. Some clones in this sample may be carry-over from other donors' samples. The chain has TRBV21-1 and TRBJ1-3. TRBV21-1 is labeled a pseudogene. CDR3 nucleotide sequence: TGTGCCAGCAGCAGAAGGCCAAGTACTGGAAACACCATGTATTTT. Protein product: CASSRRPSTGNTMYF.